This TCR beta chain is from a study of long-term antiretroviral therapy in people with HIV. Runs used v3.0 of the immunoSEQ assay and were done at survey level. Clones were read by immunoSEQ multiplex PCR, and TCRdb kept only the in-frame ones, dropping some. The repertoire holds 35,000 to 50,000 clones, with 86% as singletons. V was clipped by 4 bases and J by 4 bases; unmatched bases: 10. Germline V CDR1 and CDR2: SGDLS, YYNGEE. The CDR3 loop spans 16 amino acids. The sequencing here drew on unsorted PBMCs, taken 0.1 years before starting antiretroviral therapy. The sequence was collected from a woman between 50 and 59 years old with HIV. V gene TRBV9 combines with J gene TRBJ1-4, with TRBD1 matching over 7 bases. The CDR3 DNA follows: TGTGCCAGCAGCCCTCGACCGGGACAGAGTAATGAAAAACTGTTTTTT. The encoded protein is CASSPRPGQSNEKLFF.